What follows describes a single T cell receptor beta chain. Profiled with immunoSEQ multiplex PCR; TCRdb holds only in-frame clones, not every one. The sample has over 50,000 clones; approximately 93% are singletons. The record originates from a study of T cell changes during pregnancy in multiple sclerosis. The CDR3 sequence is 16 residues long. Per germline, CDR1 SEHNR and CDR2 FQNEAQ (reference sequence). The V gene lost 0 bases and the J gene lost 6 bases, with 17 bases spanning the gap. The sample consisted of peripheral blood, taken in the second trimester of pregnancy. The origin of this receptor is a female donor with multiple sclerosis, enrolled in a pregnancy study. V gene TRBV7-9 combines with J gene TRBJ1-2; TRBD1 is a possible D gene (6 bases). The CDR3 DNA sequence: TGTGCCAGCAGCTTAGCAAAGTATGGGGGCGAGGATGGCTACACCTTC. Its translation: CASSLAKYGGEDGYTF.